This T cell receptor (beta chain) was recovered during a study of T cell responses to AZD1222 COVID-19 vaccine. Study-level results: Donors were mostly white British, more females; clonal diversity possibly underestimated. Targets within unmutated variant regions were reportedly found for nearly half of spike-specific TCRs.

Some clones are missing from TCRdb's copy, which holds only in-frame ones; the method was immunoSEQ multiplex PCR. The data hold around 200,000 clones, with roughly 88% observed a single time. In regard to this clone: The antigen is undetermined.

V lost 2 bases and J lost 2, with 10 bases in between. CDR1 and CDR2 (germline): MNHEY, SVGAGI. The CDR3 runs to 15 residues. This sequence joins TRBV6-5 and TRBJ1-5; D unresolved. This material consisted of peripheral blood, taken on day 0 of AZD1222 vaccination. The TCR was taken from an adult in good health. The CDR3 loop reads CASSYGSPGNQPQHF. The CDR3 DNA reads as TGTGCCAGCAGTTACGGTTCTCCTGGCAATCAGCCCCAGCATTTT.